Below are 19 T cell receptor beta chains sequenced from a single sample in a study of blood T cell repertoires in COVID-19. TCRdb's copy holds only in-frame clones and misses some; the assay was immunoSEQ multiplex PCR. The sample lists 150,000 to 200,000 clones, more than 75% occurring once. Specimen: peripheral blood. Receptors originate from a woman in her forties with COVID-19, enrolled during active disease.

This clone was counted only a few times. The V gene is TRBV2, the J gene TRBJ1-1, with TRBD1 identical over 8 bases. Looked up from germline, CDR1 is SNHLY and CDR2 is FYNNEI. The CDR3 loop spans 15 amino acids. V trimming: 8 bases; J trimming: 0 bases; junction bases outside the gene matches: 8. Here the CDR3 reads CASRQGKSLNTEAFF. The CDR3 DNA reads as TGTGCCAGCCGACAGGGGAAGTCTCTGAACACTGAAGCTTTCTTT.

V usage is TRBV19 and J usage is TRBJ2-3; 12 bases map to TRBD1. The CDR3 sequence is 17 residues long. Germline V gene data show CDR1 as LNHDA and CDR2 as SQIVND (reference sequence). The junction had 8 bases not matched to a gene; V was cut back by 4 bases and J by 3 bases. The CDR3 DNA is TGTGCCAGTAGTAACCGGGACAGGGGGCGTAGGACAGATACGCAGTATTTT. The encoded protein is CASSNRDRGRRTDTQYF.

This chain joins TRBV6-5 and TRBJ2-7; D not resolved. The CDR3 length is 12 residues. V was shortened by 8 bases and J by 2 bases, with 10 bases between the two germline ends. Germline assignment: CDR1 MNHEY and CDR2 SVGAGI. The CDR3 DNA reads as TGTGCCAGCCTTTTGAGCGCCTACGAGCAGTACTTC. Translating it yields CASLLSAYEQYF.

This clone showed up just a few times. The rearrangement joins TRBV6-7 to TRBJ1-2; unclear D gene. TRBV6-7 is an ORF for which the function is uncertain. V lost 6 bases to trimming and J lost 4 bases, with 18 bases between them. This CDR3 is 15 amino acids long. CDR3 protein: CASRHNAIICYGYTF. The DNA for the CDR3 is TGTGCCAGCAGACACAACGCCATAATTTGCTATGGCTACACCTTC.

This clone was seen more than once but under ten times. The chain joins TRBV18 to TRBJ2-3, with no clear D. The length of the CDR3 is 16 residues. The germline CDR1 and CDR2 sequences are KGHSH and LQKENI. The V end lost 3 bases, the J end lost 0 bases, and 13 bases lay between the germline ends. CDR3 DNA: TGTGCCAGCTCACCTCTAAAAAAAACTAGCACAGATACGCAGTATTTT. Protein product: CASSPLKKTSTDTQYF.

The chain carries TRBV5-1 and TRBJ2-5; tentatively, D is TRBD1 (6 bases). The CDR3 sequence is 16 residues long. Trimming shortened V by 4 bases and J by 5 bases, and 21 bases separated the two germline ends. Germline V gives CDR1 SGHRS, CDR2 YFSETQ. The CDR3 sequence: CASSPGWGQFRETQYF. DNA for the CDR3: TGCGCCAGCAGCCCTGGGTGGGGACAATTCCGGGAGACCCAGTACTTC.

The chain is built from TRBV18 and TRBJ2-3; TRBD2 is a possible D gene (6 bases). V lost 1 base to trimming and J lost 0 bases, with 17 bases between them. The CDR3 runs to 18 residues. CDR1 and CDR2 from the germline V gene are KGHSH and LQKENI. In DNA form, the CDR3 reads TGTGCCAGCTCACCACTCCCTTTATTGCGGGGAAGCACAGATACGCAGTATTTT. The encoded protein is CASSPLPLLRGSTDTQYF.

The chain couples TRBV4-3 to TRBJ2-7; D is unresolved. This CDR3 region has 14 residues. V was cut by 3 bases and J by 2 bases, with 11 bases left in between. Germline-derived CDR1 and CDR2 are LGHNA and YSLEER. The CDR3 region has the DNA TGCGCCAGCAGCCAGGCTGTACCACCCTACGAGCAGTACTTC. Translated, it gives CASSQAVPPYEQYF.

Here the CDR3 reads CASNPGQGSTDTQYF. DNA of the CDR3: TGTGCCAGCAACCCGGGACAGGGGAGCACAGATACGCAGTATTTT. The gene calls are TRBV6-5 and TRBJ2-3; the match to TRBD1 covers 10 bases. This CDR3 is 15 amino acids long. Losses at the gene ends were 7 bases for V and 0 bases for J; bases not matched to a gene: 4. CDR1 and CDR2 from the germline V gene are MNHEY and SVGAGI.

V gene TRBV7-3 combines with J gene TRBJ2-2; D perhaps matches TRBD2 (6 bases). The length of the CDR3 is 15 residues. Deletions cut 5 bases from V and 5 bases from J, with 15 bases between. Looked up from germline, CDR1 is SGHTA and CDR2 is FQGTGA. CDR3 DNA: TGTGCCAGCAGCAAAGTACAGGAGGGAACCGGGGAGCTGTTTTTT. It codes for CASSKVQEGTGELFF.

The J gene is TRBJ1-6, the V gene TRBV7-3, with D tentatively TRBD1 (5 bases). Per germline, CDR1 SGHTA and CDR2 FQGTGA. With 1 base removed from V and 9 bases from J, the gap between germline ends came to 16 bases. CDR3 size: 16 residues. The CDR3 coding sequence is TGTGCCAGCAGCTTAATCGGGGGGGACCGTAGTTCACCCCTCCACTTT. Its translation is CASSLIGGDRSSPLHF.

This chain links TRBV2 with TRBJ2-3; 9 bases are a match to TRBD1. The CDR3 loop spans 14 amino acids. Germline lookup yields CDR1 SNHLY and CDR2 FYNNEI. Losses at the gene ends were 9 bases for V and 8 bases for J; bases not matched to a gene: 12. CDR3 protein: CASTGQGVASTQYF. For the CDR3, the DNA is TGTGCCAGTACGGGACAGGGAGTCGCGAGTACGCAGTATTTT.

The rearrangement uses TRBV7-6 and TRBJ2-2, with D possibly being TRBD1 (5 bases). Trimming took off 2 bases at V and 2 bases at J, with 15 bases between the two ends. The germline CDR1 and CDR2 sequences are SGHVS and FNYEAQ. The CDR3 totals 17 residues. Written as DNA, the CDR3 is TGTGCCAGCAGCTTAATGAAGGGGCAGGGAAACACCGGGGAGCTGTTTTTT. Amino acid sequence: CASSLMKGQGNTGELFF.

A word on this clone: Other DNA sequences in the sample encode the same CDR3. The chain carries TRBV18 and TRBJ2-7, with 11 bases lining up with TRBD1. CDR3 length: 15 amino acids. J was trimmed by 1 base and V by 3 bases; bases with no gene match: 2. Germline CDR1 KGHSH, CDR2 LQKENI. CDR3 protein: CASSPGTGGSYEQYF. The CDR3 DNA follows: TGTGCCAGCTCACCCGGGACAGGGGGATCCTACGAGCAGTACTTC.

The chain joins TRBV5-1 to TRBJ1-4; 9 bases fit TRBD1. CDR3 length: 13 residues. V was pared by 3 bases and J by 8 bases, with 2 bases of the junction left unmatched. Germline lookup yields CDR1 SGHRS and CDR2 YFSETQ. This chain's CDR3 is CASSYGTGEKLFF. As DNA, the CDR3 is TGCGCCAGCAGCTACGGGACAGGGGAAAAACTGTTTTTT. The whole variable domain, remainder taken from reference TRBV5-1 and TRBJ1-4, is KAGVTQTPRYLIKTRGQQVTLSCSPISGHRSVSWYQQTPGQGLQFLFEYFSETQRNKGNFPGRFSGRQFSNSRSEMNVSTLELGDSALYLCASSYGTGEKLFFGSGTQLSVL.

The gene calls are TRBV2 and TRBJ1-5; D gene uncertain. CDR1 is SNHLY, CDR2 FYNNEI, per germline. The CDR3 length is 13 residues. V was clipped by 7 bases and J by 6 bases, with 13 bases between them. The CDR3 DNA sequence: TGTGCCAGCAATGGTAGGTACAGTCAGCCCCAGCATTTT. Translated, it gives CASNGRYSQPQHF.

The V and J genes are TRBV19 and TRBJ2-5; 7 nucleotides line up with TRBD2. J gave up 1 base and V 7 bases, and 6 bases lay outside the gene matches. The length of the CDR3 is 14 residues. From germline, CDR1 is LNHDA and CDR2 SQIVND (reference sequence). CDR3 DNA sequence: TGTGCCAGTAAATCGCGGGAGACCCAAGAGACCCAGTACTTC. Translating it yields CASKSRETQETQYF.

The rearrangement links TRBV19 to TRBJ2-1; weak D call: TRBD1 (6 bases). V was pared by 3 bases and J by 9 bases, with 15 bases between. Germline assignment: CDR1 LNHDA and CDR2 SQIVND (reference sequence). The length of the CDR3 is 14 residues. CDR3 DNA sequence: TGTGCCAGTAGTATTACAGGGAGCATGACTGAGCAGTTCTTC. It specifies CASSITGSMTEQFF.

This clone was found many times. The chain recombines TRBV12-3 or TRBV12-4 with TRBJ2-7; 9 bases are a match to TRBD1. J gave up 4 bases and V 7 bases, and 5 bases lay outside the gene matches. There are 13 residues in the CDR3. DNA of the CDR3: TGTGCCAGCACCGGGACAGGGAGGTACGAGCAGTACTTC. This gives the protein CASTGTGRYEQYF.